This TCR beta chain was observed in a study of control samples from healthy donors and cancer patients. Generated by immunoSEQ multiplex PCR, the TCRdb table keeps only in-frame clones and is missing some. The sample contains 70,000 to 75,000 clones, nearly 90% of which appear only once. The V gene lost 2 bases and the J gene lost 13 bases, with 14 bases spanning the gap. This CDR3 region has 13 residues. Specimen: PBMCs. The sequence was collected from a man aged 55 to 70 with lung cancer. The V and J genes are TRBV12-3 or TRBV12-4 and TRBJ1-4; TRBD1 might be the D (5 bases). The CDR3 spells CASSLWDPGRLFF. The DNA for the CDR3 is TGTGCCAGCAGTTTATGGGACCCAGGTAGACTGTTTTTT.